One sample yielded the 20 T cell receptor beta chains listed below, sequenced in a study of CD8 T cells in Susac syndrome. Random hexamers were used to reverse transcribe about 0.45 to 1 ug of RNA. In TCRdb, the immunoSEQ multiplex PCR reads were re-called with MiXCR into one record per CDR3 protein. The table lists roughly 190,000 distinct CDR3 sequences, under 97% of them singletons. Sequenced sample: CD4+ T cells from PBMCs. The receptors were gathered from a human donor with Susac syndrome.

This rearrangement joins TRBV2 to TRBJ2-7, with 10 nucleotides matching TRBD1. Germline loops: CDR1 SNHLY, CDR2 FYNNEI. The CDR3 consists of 13 residues. V gave up 6 bases and J gave up 5 bases; unmatched junction bases: 4. The CDR3: CASRRDRGHEQYF. Written as DNA, the CDR3 is TGTGCCAGCAGAAGGGACAGGGGCCACGAGCAGTACTTC.

The V call is TRBV7-2, the J call TRBJ2-3; tentative D call: TRBD2 (5 bases). The CDR3 loop spans 17 amino acids. Germline CDR1 reads SGHTA; CDR2 reads FQGNSA. Trimming removed 1 base from V and 3 bases from J, with 17 bases in between. In DNA, the CDR3 is TGTGCCAGCAGCTTAGACTGGCGCGGACTGACGACAGATACGCAGTATTTT. Translation: CASSLDWRGLTTDTQYF.

CDR3 DNA: TGTGCCAGCAGCTCACAGGGAATCCAGCAGTACTTC. Protein product: CASSSQGIQQYF. The V gene is TRBV7-9, the J gene TRBJ2-7; possibly TRBD1 for D (6 bases). The CDR3 sequence is 12 residues long. The germline gives CDR1 SEHNR, CDR2 FQNEAQ (reference sequence). V was clipped by 4 bases and J by 8 bases, with 12 bases between them.

The rearrangement links TRBV7-2 to TRBJ2-7; a weak D match, TRBD1 (5 bases). CDR1 and CDR2 from the germline V gene are SGHTA and FQGNSA. The CDR3 is made up of 15 amino acids. Trimming removed 5 bases from V and 2 bases from J, with 16 bases in between. The CDR3 protein is CASSTRRVPPYEQYF. The CDR3 DNA reads TGTGCCAGCAGCACCCGCAGGGTACCCCCCTACGAGCAGTACTTC.

The V and J genes are TRBV7-2 and TRBJ2-3, with D possibly matching TRBD2 (6 bases). V was cut by 1 base and J by 0 bases, with 8 bases left in between. Germline-derived CDR1 and CDR2 are SGHTA and FQGNSA. This CDR3 spans 15 amino acids. The CDR3 sequence is CASSLEGTSTDTQYF. For the CDR3, the DNA is TGTGCCAGCAGCTTAGAGGGGACTAGCACAGATACGCAGTATTTT.

The CDR3 nucleotides read TGTGCCAGCAGCTTAGCACAGGGTCTTAACAATGAGCAGTTCTTC. It encodes CASSLAQGLNNEQFF. This chain connects TRBV7-2 to TRBJ2-1; maybe TRBD1 (6 bases). Between the trimmed V and J ends, which lost 0 bases and 5 bases, there was a span of 11 bases. The CDR3 is 15 amino acids. Germline CDR1 and CDR2: SGHTA and FQGNSA.

The V call is TRBV19, the J call TRBJ1-4; a possible D gene is TRBD1 (5 bases). V lost 6 bases to trimming and J lost 6 bases, with 14 bases between them. The CDR3 is made up of 14 amino acids. The V gene's germline CDR1 is LNHDA and CDR2 SQIVND (reference sequence). This CDR3 reads CASSQGSFDEKLFF. As DNA, the CDR3 is TGTGCCAGTAGCCAGGGAAGTTTTGATGAAAAACTGTTTTTT.

The CDR3 nucleotides are TGTGCCTGGAGTGTAAGCTACGAGCAGTACTTC. Translating it yields CAWSVSYEQYF. The J gene is TRBJ2-7, the V gene TRBV30; D call uncertain. V lost 0 bases, J lost 3 bases, and 3 bases lay in between. CDR1 is GTSNPN and CDR2 is SVGIG in the germline V gene (reference sequence). The CDR3 contains 11 residues. Filled out from reference TRBV30 and TRBJ2-7, the complete variable domain reads SQTIHQWPATLVQPVGSPLSLECTVEGTSNPNLYWYRQAAGRGLQLLFYSVGIGQISSEVPQNLSASRPQDRQFILSSKKLLLSDSGFYLCAWSVSYEQYFGPGTRLTVT.

The chain carries TRBV12-3 or TRBV12-4 and TRBJ1-5, with 7 bases that match TRBD1. V dropped 2 bases and J dropped 0; count of bases not matched to a gene: 10. CDR3 length equals 18 residues. CDR3 DNA: TGTGCCAGCAGTTTAAGGAGGGGGCAGGGAGATAGCAATCAGCCCCAGCATTTT. Protein: CASSLRRGQGDSNQPQHF.

The chain recombines TRBV15 with TRBJ2-1; D is unresolved. Deletions cut 0 bases from V and 6 bases from J, with 15 bases between. The length of the CDR3 is 16 residues. From germline, CDR1 is LNHNV and CDR2 YYDKDF (reference sequence). The CDR3 reads CATSRDIGPLGNEQFF. For the CDR3, the DNA is TGTGCCACCAGCAGAGATATTGGGCCGTTAGGCAATGAGCAGTTCTTC.

The count of this clonotype is one. V usage is TRBV19 and J usage is TRBJ1-5; possible D gene TRBD1, 6 bases. Germline V gene lookup returns CDR1 LNHDA and CDR2 SQIVND (reference sequence). V was clipped by 8 bases and J by 6 bases, with 17 bases between them. The CDR3 extends over 14 amino acids. CDR3 in amino acids: CASAMRGGSQPQHF. Here the CDR3 DNA reads TGTGCCAGTGCTATGAGGGGGGGAAGTCAGCCCCAGCATTTT.

This rearrangement joins TRBV6-2 or TRBV6-3 to TRBJ2-7; TRBD1 agrees at 7 bases. Germline CDR1 reads MNHEY; CDR2 reads SVGEGT. J was trimmed by 3 bases and V by 5 bases; bases with no gene match: 7. CDR3 size: 14 residues. The CDR3 DNA reads as TGTGCCAGCAGTACCGGGACAGCCATCTACGAGCAGTACTTC. Its protein is CASSTGTAIYEQYF.

The gene calls are TRBV6-5 and TRBJ2-5; 12 positions match TRBD2. The CDR3 consists of 15 residues. Per germline, CDR1 MNHEY and CDR2 SVGAGI. V lost 6 bases, J lost 5 bases, and 7 bases stayed unmatched. CDR3 amino acids: CASRPSGGARETQYF. CDR3 nucleotide sequence: TGTGCCAGCAGGCCTAGCGGGGGGGCTCGGGAGACCCAGTACTTC.

V and J are TRBV4-3 and TRBJ1-2; D unresolved. This CDR3 region has 14 residues. V was trimmed by 1 base and J by 5 bases, leaving 11 bases between them. The germline CDR1 and CDR2 sequences are LGHNA and YSLEER. CDR3 protein: CASSQGIDMYGYTF. The CDR3 DNA reads as TGCGCCAGCAGCCAAGGGATTGACATGTATGGCTACACCTTC.

The gene calls are TRBV7-8 and TRBJ2-1, with 9 nucleotides matching TRBD2. The CDR3 consists of 13 residues. In germline, CDR1 is SGHVS, CDR2 FQNEAQ. With V trimmed by 4 bases and J by 8 bases, 3 bases remained unmatched. The CDR3 spells CASSWGLADEQFF. The CDR3 DNA is TGTGCCAGCAGCTGGGGACTAGCTGATGAGCAGTTCTTC.

This chain joins TRBV5-4 and TRBJ2-3, with D hard to call. The germline gives CDR1 SGHNT, CDR2 YYREEE (reference sequence). Trimming took off 3 bases at V and 0 bases at J, with 8 bases between the two ends. The CDR3 sequence is 14 residues long. The CDR3 is CASSYRSSTDTQYF. CDR3 DNA sequence: TGTGCCAGCAGCTACCGATCGAGCACAGATACGCAGTATTTT.

The chain recombines TRBV12-3 or TRBV12-4 with TRBJ2-5, with D maybe TRBD2 (6 bases). V was pared by 4 bases and J by 4 bases, with 16 bases between. The CDR3 contains 15 residues. The CDR3 nucleotides read TGTGCCAGCAGTTCTTGGAGGGCCCTCGGAGAGACCCAGTACTTC. The encoded protein is CASSSWRALGETQYF.

The chain is built from TRBV6-2 or TRBV6-3 and TRBJ2-1; D unclear. There are 13 residues in the CDR3. The V gene lost 0 bases and the J gene lost 9 bases, with 9 bases spanning the gap. Germline V gene lookup returns CDR1 MNHEY and CDR2 SVGEGT. CDR3 in amino acids: CASSYSGRSEQFF. The CDR3 nucleotides are TGTGCCAGCAGTTACTCGGGTCGGAGTGAGCAGTTCTTC.

V is TRBV12-3 or TRBV12-4 and J is TRBJ1-2; D might be TRBD1 (6 bases). This CDR3 comprises 16 residues. V lost 4 bases and J 4 bases, leaving 19 bases between the germline ends. The CDR3 protein is CASSSRVLGAIYGYTF. DNA of the CDR3: TGTGCCAGCAGTTCCCGAGTTCTGGGGGCCATCTATGGCTACACCTTC.

J is TRBJ1-5 and V is TRBV5-1; D might be TRBD1 (5 bases). Trimming cost V 1 base and J 7 bases, with 9 bases left between them. The CDR3 has 13 residues. CDR1 SGHRS and CDR2 YFSETQ come from the germline V gene. DNA for the CDR3: TGCGCCAGCAGCTTGCTTGAGGGGCAGCCCCAGCATTTT. Translating gives CASSLLEGQPQHF.